These 21 T cell receptor beta chains originate from one sample sequenced in a study of sequential checkpoint blockade in melanoma. Profiled with immunoSEQ multiplex PCR; TCRdb holds only in-frame clones, not every one. The sample lists hundreds of clones, approximately 21% seen once, with 23% in the top ten. The treatment: randomized to nivolumab then ipilimumab (arm A) or the reverse (arm B). This material consisted of tumor tissue (inferred from file names), taken from a patient given nivolumab and ipilimumab in sequence. These receptors came from a human donor with melanoma.

The V call is TRBV14, the J call TRBJ2-5; no clear D. Per the germline V gene, CDR1 is SGHDN and CDR2 is FVKESK. The germline V and J ends were trimmed by 4 bases and 5 bases, with 20 bases remaining between them. There are 16 residues in the CDR3. The CDR3 DNA is TGTGCCAGCAGCCCAGAAGGGATCAGAAGCGCGGAGACCCAGTACTTC. It encodes CASSPEGIRSAETQYF.

This clone has only a few counts. The V and J genes are TRBV5-1 and TRBJ1-1, with D possibly being TRBD1 (5 bases). Germline V gene data show CDR1 as SGHRS and CDR2 as YFSETQ. This CDR3 has 16 residues. Trimming removed 3 bases at V and 5 bases at J, with 20 bases between. The CDR3 coding sequence is TGCGCCAGCAGCTGGGGCCGAGGGGATAGGGGTACTGAAGCTTTCTTT. Translating gives CASSWGRGDRGTEAFF.

V is TRBV29-1 and J is TRBJ2-1, with 10 bases fitting TRBD2. This CDR3 contains 16 residues. V was clipped by 3 bases and J by 3 bases; unmatched bases: 8. From germline, CDR1 is SQVTM and CDR2 ANQGSEA. CDR3 amino acids: CSVEEAGGPLYNEQFF. Written as DNA, the CDR3 is TGCAGCGTTGAGGAAGCGGGAGGGCCCCTCTACAATGAGCAGTTCTTC.

The DNA for the CDR3 is TGTGCCAGCAGCCAAGAAGAGGCAGGGATTTTCACCGGGGAGCTGTTTTTT. Translated, it gives CASSQEEAGIFTGELFF. V usage is TRBV14 and J usage is TRBJ2-2; possible D gene TRBD1, 5 bases. Per the germline V gene, CDR1 is SGHDN and CDR2 is FVKESK. Deletions cut 0 bases from V and 4 bases from J, with 15 bases between. This CDR3 comprises 17 residues.

This clone is categorized as medium-sized (0.01 to 0.1%). V gene TRBV11-3 combines with J gene TRBJ1-2, with D maybe TRBD1 (5 bases). Germline CDR1 and CDR2: SGHNT and YENEEA. The V and J ends lost 0 bases and 6 bases respectively, with 11 bases between them. CDR3 length: 14 amino acids. The chain's CDR3 is CASSLDFRGHGYTF. CDR3 in DNA: TGTGCCAGCAGCTTAGATTTTAGGGGCCATGGCTACACCTTC. The entire variable domain, with the rest obtained from reference TRBV11-3 and TRBJ1-2, is as follows: EAGVVQSPRYKIIEKKQPVAFWCNPISGHNTLYWYLQNLGQGPELLIRYENEEAVDDSQLPKDRFSAERLKGVDSTLKIQPAELGDSAVYLCASSLDFRGHGYTFGSGTRLTVV.

This clone appeared a few times. This chain connects TRBV29-1 to TRBJ2-7; perhaps TRBD2 as D (6 bases). Germline V CDR1 and CDR2: SQVTM, ANQGSEA. This CDR3 region has 14 residues. V was trimmed by 5 bases and J by 3 bases, leaving 17 bases between them. The DNA of the CDR3 is TGCAGCGTTACGGCGGGAACGGCCCTCTACGAGCAGTACTTC. It specifies CSVTAGTALYEQYF.

This clone was observed a handful of times. The chain links TRBV6-8 to TRBJ2-2; D gene ambiguous. The V gene lost 4 bases and the J gene lost 3 bases, with 9 bases spanning the gap. Germline CDR1 reads MNHGY; CDR2 reads SAAAGT. The length of the CDR3 is 14 residues. Here the CDR3 reads CASSSLGDTGELFF. CDR3 nucleotide sequence: TGTGCCAGCAGTTCGCTAGGCGACACCGGGGAGCTGTTTTTT.

In its sample, this clone was seen a few times. This sequence joins TRBV6-8 and TRBJ1-2; D not resolved. CDR1 and CDR2 (germline): MNHGY, SAAAGT. Trimming shortened V by 1 base and J by 3 bases, and 9 bases separated the two germline ends. The CDR3 totals 14 residues. The CDR3 loop is CASSYFGLYYGYTF. The CDR3, as DNA: TGTGCCAGCAGTTACTTTGGGCTCTACTATGGCTACACCTTC.

In this sample, this clone turned up a few times. The genes are TRBV18 and TRBJ2-7; TRBD2 agrees at 11 bases. The CDR3 sequence is 13 residues long. Germline V CDR1 and CDR2: KGHSH, LQKENI. The J segment lost 5 bases and the V segment lost 4 bases, leaving 1 base of the junction unmatched. The CDR3 DNA follows: TGTGCCAGCTCACGGGGACTAGCGGACGAGCAGTACTTC. This codes for CASSRGLADEQYF.

This clone has just a few counts. The J gene is TRBJ2-5, the V gene TRBV6-8; 15 positions agree with TRBD2. The CDR3 is 17 amino acids. V was clipped by 6 bases and J by 3 bases; unmatched bases: 8. The germline CDR1 and CDR2 sequences are MNHGY and SAAAGT. In DNA, the CDR3 is TGTGCCAGCAGCCCTGCCGGACTAGCGGGAGGGAAAGAGACCCAGTACTTC. Its translation: CASSPAGLAGGKETQYF.

By sample share, this clone is large. The CDR3 DNA reads TGTGCCAGCATTGGGGTCGGGTTCGGGAACACTGAAGCTTTCTTT. As protein: CASIGVGFGNTEAFF. This sequence joins TRBV12-5 and TRBJ1-1; no firm D call. CDR1 is LGHNT and CDR2 is FRNRAP in the germline V gene. This CDR3 is built from 15 residues.

The rearrangement links TRBV6-8 to TRBJ2-7; D is possibly TRBD1 or TRBD2 (5 bases each). With 6 bases removed from V and 1 base from J, the gap between germline ends came to 16 bases. The CDR3 runs 15 residues. Germline CDR1 and CDR2: MNHGY and SAAAGT. CDR3 bases: TGTGCCAGCAGCCGAAACCGGGACGGATCCTACGAGCAGTACTTC. This gives the protein CASSRNRDGSYEQYF.

By frequency in the sample, this clone is medium-sized. The V gene is TRBV11-3, the J gene TRBJ1-2; D is perhaps TRBD1 (5 bases). The germline V gene has CDR1 SGHNT and CDR2 YENEEA. Trimming took 2 bases from V and 6 from J, leaving 16 bases between them. This CDR3 comprises 15 residues. The CDR3 sequence: CASSLTIRDLDGYTF. DNA of the CDR3: TGTGCCAGCAGCTTAACGATTCGGGACCTGGATGGCTACACCTTC.

This clone is large in the sample. V and J are TRBV6-8 and TRBJ2-1; possibly TRBD2 for D (6 bases). This CDR3 spans 14 amino acids. Trimming stripped 6 bases from V and 8 bases from J, with 17 bases between. Germline V gene lookup returns CDR1 MNHGY and CDR2 SAAAGT. CDR3 in amino acids: CASSVSGVSDEQFF. DNA of the CDR3: TGTGCCAGCAGCGTCTCGGGAGTTAGCGATGAGCAGTTCTTC.

The V gene is TRBV5-1, the J gene TRBJ2-7, with 10 bases fitting TRBD1. The CDR3 has 17 residues. Germline V gives CDR1 SGHRS, CDR2 YFSETQ. V lost 0 bases and J lost 3; bases outside the gene matches: 9. In nucleotides, the CDR3 is TGCGCCAGCAGCTTGGGACGACCCGGGACAGGGGTCTACGAGCAGTACTTC. This gives the protein CASSLGRPGTGVYEQYF.

In its sample, this clone is hyperexpanded (1% or more). The chain combines TRBV11-3 with TRBJ1-1; 12 positions match TRBD1. The CDR3 is made up of 17 amino acids. Unmatched junction bases numbered 5, after V lost 1 base and J lost 2 bases. Germline CDR1 is SGHNT and CDR2 is YENEEA. In DNA, the CDR3 is TGTGCCAGCAGCTTAGGAGGGACAGGGGGCGACAACACTGAAGCTTTCTTT. It translates to CASSLGGTGGDNTEAFF.

This clone was seen a few times. V usage is TRBV30 and J usage is TRBJ1-2; D ambiguous. Germline-derived CDR1 and CDR2 are GTSNPN and SVGIG (reference sequence). The CDR3 length is 12 residues. Trimming took off 0 bases at V and 4 bases at J, with 6 bases between the two ends. This chain's CDR3 is CAWSVSLYGYTF. CDR3 nucleotide sequence: TGTGCCTGGAGTGTAAGTCTCTATGGCTACACCTTC.

This clone has only one observation. Written as DNA, the CDR3 is TGTGCCAGCAGCCGGAGAGCTGGCGAGCAGTACTTC. Protein: CASSRRAGEQYF. The V call is TRBV14, the J call TRBJ2-7; no clear D gene. Germline V gives CDR1 SGHDN, CDR2 FVKESK. The V and J ends lost 4 bases and 6 bases respectively, with 10 bases between them. The CDR3 runs 12 residues.

This clone has only a few counts. V gene TRBV9 combines with J gene TRBJ1-5; D gene unclear. Germline CDR1 and CDR2: SGDLS and YYNGEE. Deletions cut 5 bases from V and 4 bases from J, with 10 bases between. The CDR3 covers 13 residues. CDR3: CASSKDINQPQHF. DNA of the CDR3: TGTGCCAGCAGTAAGGATATTAATCAGCCCCAGCATTTT. The full variable domain, rest sourced from reference TRBV9 and TRBJ1-5, is DSGVTQTPKHLITATGQRVTLRCSPRSGDLSVYWYQQSLDQGLQFLIQYYNGEERAKGNILERFSAQQFPDLHSELNLSSLELGDSALYFCASSKDINQPQHFGDGTRLSIL.

The chain uses TRBV29-1 and TRBJ2-3; D possibly corresponds to TRBD2 (6 bases). From germline, CDR1 is SQVTM and CDR2 ANQGSEA. This CDR3 contains 12 residues. V was cut by 0 bases and J by 11 bases, with 12 bases left in between. The CDR3 region has the DNA TGCAGCGTTGAAGATCACTGGCGGGAGCAGTATTTT. It translates to CSVEDHWREQYF.

This chain connects TRBV25-1 to TRBJ2-6, with D hard to call. CDR1 MGHDK and CDR2 SYGVNS come from the germline V gene. V lost 1 base and J 3 bases, leaving 10 bases between the germline ends. This CDR3 spans 16 amino acids. CDR3 bases: TGTGCCAGCAGTGAATCGGGCCAACGTGGGGCCAACGTCCTGACTTTC. Its protein product is CASSESGQRGANVLTF.